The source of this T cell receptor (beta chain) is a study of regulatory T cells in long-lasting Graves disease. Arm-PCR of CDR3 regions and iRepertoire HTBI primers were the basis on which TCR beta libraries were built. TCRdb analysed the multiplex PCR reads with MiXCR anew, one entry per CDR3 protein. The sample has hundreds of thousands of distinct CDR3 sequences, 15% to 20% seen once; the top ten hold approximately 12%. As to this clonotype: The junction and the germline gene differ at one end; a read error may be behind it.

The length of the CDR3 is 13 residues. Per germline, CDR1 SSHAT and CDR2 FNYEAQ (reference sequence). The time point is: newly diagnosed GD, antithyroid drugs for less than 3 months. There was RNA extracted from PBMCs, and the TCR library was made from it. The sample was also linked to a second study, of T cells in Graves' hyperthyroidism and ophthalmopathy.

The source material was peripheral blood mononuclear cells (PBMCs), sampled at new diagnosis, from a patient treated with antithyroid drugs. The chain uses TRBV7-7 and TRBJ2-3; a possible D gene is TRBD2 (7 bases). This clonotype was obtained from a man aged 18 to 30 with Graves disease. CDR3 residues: CASSPTQGTIKYF. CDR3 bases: TGTGCTAGCAGCCCCACTCAGGGGACTATAAAGTATTTT.